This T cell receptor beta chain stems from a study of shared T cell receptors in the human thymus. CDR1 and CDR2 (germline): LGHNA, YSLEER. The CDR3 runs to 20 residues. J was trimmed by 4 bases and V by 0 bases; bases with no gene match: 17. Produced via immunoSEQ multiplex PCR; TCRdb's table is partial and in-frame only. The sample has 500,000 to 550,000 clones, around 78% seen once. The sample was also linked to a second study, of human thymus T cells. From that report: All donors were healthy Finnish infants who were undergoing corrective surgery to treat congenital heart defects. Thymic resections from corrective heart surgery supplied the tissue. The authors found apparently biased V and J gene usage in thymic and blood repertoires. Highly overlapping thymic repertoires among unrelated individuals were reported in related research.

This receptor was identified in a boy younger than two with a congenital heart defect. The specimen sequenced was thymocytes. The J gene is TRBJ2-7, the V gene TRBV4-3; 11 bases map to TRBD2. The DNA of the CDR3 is TGCGCCAGCAGCCAAGAGAGAGACTCCCCACGGGCTAGCGGGAGGTACGAGCAGTACTTC. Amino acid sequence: CASSQERDSPRASGRYEQYF.